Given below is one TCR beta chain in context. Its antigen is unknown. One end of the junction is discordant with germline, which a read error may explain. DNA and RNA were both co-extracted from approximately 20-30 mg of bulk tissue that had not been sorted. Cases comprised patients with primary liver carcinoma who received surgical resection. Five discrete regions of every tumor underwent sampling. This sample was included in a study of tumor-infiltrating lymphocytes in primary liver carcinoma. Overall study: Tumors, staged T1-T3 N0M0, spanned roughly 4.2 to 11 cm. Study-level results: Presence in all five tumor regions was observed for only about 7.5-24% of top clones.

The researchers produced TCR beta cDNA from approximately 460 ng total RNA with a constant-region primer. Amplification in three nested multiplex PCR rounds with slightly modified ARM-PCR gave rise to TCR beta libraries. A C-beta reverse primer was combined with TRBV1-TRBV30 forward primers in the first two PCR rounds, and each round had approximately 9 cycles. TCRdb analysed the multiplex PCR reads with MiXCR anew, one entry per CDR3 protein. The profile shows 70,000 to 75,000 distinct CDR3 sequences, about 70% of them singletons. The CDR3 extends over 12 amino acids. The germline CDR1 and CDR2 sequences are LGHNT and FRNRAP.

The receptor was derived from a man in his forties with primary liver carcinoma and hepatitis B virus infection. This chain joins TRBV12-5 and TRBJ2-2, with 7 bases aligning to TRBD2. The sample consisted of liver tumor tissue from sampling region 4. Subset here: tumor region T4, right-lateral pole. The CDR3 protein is CASGLGRGKLFF. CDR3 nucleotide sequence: TGTGCTAGTGGTTTAGGGCGGGGGAAGCTGTTCTTT.